Following are 12 T cell receptor beta chains from one sample sequenced in a study of blood T cell repertoires in COVID-19. Repertoires were generated with immunoSEQ multiplex PCR, while TCRdb's copy carries only in-frame clones and drops some. The sample contains 200,000 to 300,000 clones, about nine tenths of which appear only once. The sequenced sample was peripheral blood. These receptors were collected from a man aged 25-45 years with COVID-19, enrolled during active disease.

This clone was recorded once. The chain has TRBV6-1 and TRBJ1-6; D might be TRBD1 (5 bases). Germline loops: CDR1 MNHNS, CDR2 SASEGT. The V gene lost 1 base and the J gene lost 7 bases, with 17 bases spanning the gap. This CDR3 is 17 amino acids long. In DNA, the CDR3 is TGTGCCAGCAGTGAAGAGGTCGTGGGGCGCTGGAATTCACCCCTCCACTTT. Protein product: CASSEEVVGRWNSPLHF.

This clone was counted only a few times. The V call is TRBV19, the J call TRBJ2-2; possibly TRBD1 for D (5 bases). In germline, CDR1 is LNHDA, CDR2 SQIVND (reference sequence). The V end lost 2 bases, the J end lost 2 bases, and 15 bases lay between the germline ends. CDR3 length: 17 residues. The CDR3 DNA follows: TGTGCCAGTAGTATATCATGGGGCGGAATTAACACCGGGGAGCTGTTTTTT. It is translated as CASSISWGGINTGELFF. Filled out from reference TRBV19 and TRBJ2-2, the complete variable domain reads DGGITQSPKYLFRKEGQNVTLSCEQNLNHDAMYWYRQDPGQGLRLIYYSQIVNDFQKGDIAEGYSVSREKKESFPLTVTSAQKNPTAFYLCASSISWGGINTGELFFGEGSRLTVL.

The chain recombines TRBV7-3 with TRBJ2-1; D gene unclear. V dropped 1 base and J dropped 5 bases, with 6 bases sitting between them. This CDR3 is built from 13 residues. Germline V lookup: CDR1 SGHTA, CDR2 FQGTGA. The CDR3 here is CASSLNPDNEQFF. The CDR3 nucleotides read TGTGCCAGCAGCTTAAATCCGGACAATGAGCAGTTCTTC.

The chain links TRBV6-1 to TRBJ2-2; 11 nucleotides match TRBD2. Germline V gene sequence: CDR1 MNHNS, CDR2 SASEGT. Trimming cost V 6 bases and J 0 bases; bases outside gene matches: 6. The CDR3 runs to 17 residues. The CDR3 sequence is CASREHSGGANTGELFF. The DNA of the CDR3 is TGTGCCAGCAGAGAACATAGCGGGGGGGCGAACACCGGGGAGCTGTTTTTT.

The V call is TRBV28, the J call TRBJ1-2; no firm D call. V was trimmed by 7 bases and J by 6 bases, leaving 18 bases between them. The CDR3 contains 14 residues. In germline, CDR1 is MDHEN, CDR2 SYDVKM. The CDR3 loop is CASTSGRGLDGYTF. CDR3 in DNA: TGTGCCAGCACCAGCGGGAGAGGTTTGGATGGCTACACCTTC.

The V call is TRBV4-1, the J call TRBJ2-7, with 8 bases identical to TRBD2. This CDR3 has 16 amino acids. CDR1 and CDR2 (germline): MGHRA, YSYEKL. After removal of 0 bases from V and 2 bases from J, the junction contained 6 bases not matched to a gene. CDR3 bases: TGCGCCAGCAGCCAAGATCCGGCTAGCGGGCCCTACGAGCAGTACTTC. Translation: CASSQDPASGPYEQYF.

V gene TRBV6-5 combines with J gene TRBJ1-6; the D gene is possibly TRBD1 (6 bases). V was clipped by 6 bases and J by 7 bases, with 16 bases between them. CDR3 length equals 15 residues. Per the germline V gene, CDR1 is MNHEY and CDR2 is SVGAGI. CDR3 nucleotides: TGTGCCAGCAGCCCCGCCCAGGGGCGAAATTCACCCCTCCACTTT. The encoded protein is CASSPAQGRNSPLHF.

This sequence joins TRBV5-1 and TRBJ2-7, with 7 bases matching TRBD1. Germline CDR1 is SGHRS and CDR2 is YFSETQ. There are 15 residues in the CDR3. V lost 2 bases and J lost 1; bases outside the gene matches: 6. The CDR3 sequence: CASSFDRVGSYEQYF. In DNA, the CDR3 is TGCGCCAGCAGCTTCGACAGGGTAGGTTCCTACGAGCAGTACTTC.

The V and J genes are TRBV27 and TRBJ1-1, with 7 bases matching TRBD1. Trimming removed 2 bases from V and 6 bases from J; junction bases left unmatched: 6. Germline V gives CDR1 MNHEY, CDR2 SMNVEV (reference sequence). The CDR3 spans 14 residues. The CDR3 nucleotides are TGTGCCAGCAGTTTAAGACAGGGAAACGCTGAAGCTTTCTTT. Its protein product is CASSLRQGNAEAFF.

V is TRBV18 and J is TRBJ1-6; D is unresolved. The CDR3 totals 15 residues. Germline lookup yields CDR1 KGHSH and CDR2 LQKENI. The V and J ends lost 5 bases and 0 bases respectively, with 8 bases between them. In nucleotides, the CDR3 is TGTGCCAGCTCATCTACGCGCTCCTATAATTCACCCCTCCACTTT. Its protein product is CASSSTRSYNSPLHF. The full variable domain, completed using reference TRBV18 and TRBJ1-6, is NAGVMQNPRHLVRRRGQEARLRCSPMKGHSHVYWYRQLPEEGLKFMVYLQKENIIDESGMPKERFSAEFPKEGPSILRIQQVVRGDSAAYFCASSSTRSYNSPLHFGNGTRLTVT.

This clone was seen a handful of times. The rearrangement links TRBV13 to TRBJ1-1; D is unresolved. Per the germline V gene, CDR1 is PRHDT and CDR2 is FYEKMQ (reference sequence). Trimming left V 5 bases short and J 2 bases short, with 12 bases between. The CDR3 contains 14 residues. DNA for the CDR3: TGTGCCAGCAGCCCCCGTACATCTAACACTGAAGCTTTCTTT. Protein sequence: CASSPRTSNTEAFF.

CDR3 in DNA: TGTGCCAGCAGTGAAGTCAGCGGGGGTGGCTACACCTTC. As protein: CASSEVSGGGYTF. This chain connects TRBV6-1 to TRBJ1-2; D may be TRBD1 (5 bases). This CDR3 spans 13 amino acids. Trimming left V 1 base short and J 7 bases short, with 10 bases between. Looked up from germline, CDR1 is MNHNS and CDR2 is SASEGT.